This T cell receptor beta chain was retrieved from a study of blood T cell repertoires in COVID-19. Original analysis: Amplification of reference gene primers provided the estimated nucleated cell counts. Repertoires were generated with immunoSEQ multiplex PCR, while TCRdb's copy carries only in-frame clones and drops some. Clone size and the V and J calls come from that table; the DNA yielded D and trimming. The sample records roughly 330,000 clones, 85% to 90% being singletons. All enrollees were about 18 to 100 years old and from 20 to 25 US areas. The CDR3 has 17 amino acids. The germline V gene encodes CDR1 LGHDT and CDR2 YNNKEL (reference sequence). J lost 0 bases, V lost 4 bases, and 10 bases had no gene match.

The chain uses TRBV3-1 (or the pseudogene TRBV3-2) and TRBJ2-5; TRBD1 agrees at 8 bases. Sequenced input: PBMCs or T cells enriched from blood (not recorded which). This clonotype was sampled from a woman aged 18-29 years who had recovered from COVID-19. The CDR3 loop reads CASSLGRDRPYQETQYF. Here the CDR3 DNA reads TGTGCCAGCAGCCTGGGCCGGGACAGGCCGTACCAAGAGACCCAGTACTTC.